One T cell receptor beta chain is described in this entry. Antigen unknown. Generated by immunoSEQ multiplex PCR, the TCRdb table keeps only in-frame clones and is missing some. Of 90,000 to 130,000 clones in the sample, 80% to 90% are singletons; the top ten hold less than 20%. This sample stems from a study of PD-1 blockade in classical Hodgkin lymphoma. Study-level findings and limits: Significantly greater TCR diversity emerged by C4D1 in CD4+ cells but not CD8+ cells. Newly diagnosed patients were said to have less baseline TCR diversity than healthy donors did.

All the patients suffered relapse after autologous stem cell transplantation, and brentuximab vedotin exposure differed. Progressive disease, partial response or complete response was each patient's best response. The source of this sequence is a human donor with classical Hodgkin lymphoma. Sequenced material: peripheral blood mononuclear cells (PBMCs), taken before the second cycle of nivolumab.

CDR3 sequence: CASSTRGGAEAFF. CDR3 sequence (DNA): TGTGCCAGCAGCACCAGGGGAGGGGCTGAAGCTTTCTTT. The rearrangement uses TRBV11-2 and TRBJ1-1, with a possible D match to TRBD1 (6 bases). Germline CDR1 is SGHAT and CDR2 is FQNNGV. The CDR3 length is 13 residues. V was trimmed by 5 bases and J by 6 bases, leaving 13 bases between them.